This T cell receptor beta chain was sequenced for a study of CD8 T cells in Susac syndrome. As for the study in general: Patients with Susac syndrome were, at the time of blood collection, therapy-naive, maintained on corticosteroids, or maintained on intravenous immunoglobulin alone. The study's findings and limits: In Susac syndrome, the CD4+ T cell repertoires did not show clonal expansion.

Random hexamers were used to reverse transcribe the RNA input (about 0.45 to 1 ug). Across 54 Vbeta and 13 Jbeta, TCR beta CDR3 was amplified with immunoSEQ multiplex PCR. Each CDR3 protein is one row after TCRdb ran MiXCR on the immunoSEQ multiplex PCR reads. Among 80,000 or so distinct CDR3 sequences, about 92% were seen once, and the ten largest hold around 0.48%. CDR1 is MDHEN, CDR2 SYDVKM, per germline. The CDR3 length is 13 residues. Trimming removed 4 bases at V and 4 bases at J, with 8 bases between. This clonotype has just one count. Its cognate antigen is unknown. The chain recombines TRBV28 with TRBJ1-5; unclear D gene. The sequencing input was CD4+ T cells from PBMCs. The clonotype comes from a human donor with Susac syndrome. The CDR3 DNA reads as TGTGCCAGCAGTTCCTCTCTAAATCAGCCCCAGCATTTT. Protein sequence: CASSSSLNQPQHF. Full variable domain (missing parts from reference TRBV28 and TRBJ1-5): DVKVTQSSRYLVKRTGEKVFLECVQDMDHENMFWYRQDPGLGLRLIYFSYDVKMKEKGDIPEGYSVSREKKERFSLILESASTNQTSMYLCASSSSLNQPQHFGDGTRLSIL.